The clone carrying this T cell receptor (beta chain) was counted once. Its antigen remains unidentified. The entry originates in a study of T cell repertoires in cytomegalovirus infection. Whole-study results and caveats: Using cumulative public TCR beta family frequency, the authors identified those who carried CMV together with the relevant HLA.

TCRdb analysed the reads with MiXCR anew, one entry per CDR3 protein. Of nearly 450,000 distinct CDR3 sequences listed, approximately 33% are singletons. This CDR3 contains 16 residues. Germline V gene data show CDR1 as SGHAT and CDR2 as FQNNGV. The ends were cut back, 0 bases at V and 2 bases at J, with 12 bases in the middle. V is TRBV11-2 and J is TRBJ2-3, with a weak D call TRBD1 (5 bases). The sample comprised PBMCs. The sequence came from a human donor in good health (CMV status not recorded). Some clones in this sample may be carry-over from other donors' samples. Here the CDR3 DNA reads TGTGCCAGCAGCTTAGATCGTCCCAGGGACACAGATACGCAGTATTTT. Amino acid sequence: CASSLDRPRDTDTQYF.